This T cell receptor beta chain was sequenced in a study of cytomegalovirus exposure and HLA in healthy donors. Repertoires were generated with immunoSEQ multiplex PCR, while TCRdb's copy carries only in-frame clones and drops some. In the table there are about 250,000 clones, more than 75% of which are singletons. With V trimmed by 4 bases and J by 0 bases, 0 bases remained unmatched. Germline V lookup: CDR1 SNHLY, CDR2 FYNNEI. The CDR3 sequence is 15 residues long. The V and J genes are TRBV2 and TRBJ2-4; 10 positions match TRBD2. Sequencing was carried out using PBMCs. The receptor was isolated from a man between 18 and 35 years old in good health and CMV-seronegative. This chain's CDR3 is CASSASGGAKNIQYF. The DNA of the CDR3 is TGTGCCAGCAGTGCTAGCGGGGGAGCCAAAAACATTCAGTACTTC. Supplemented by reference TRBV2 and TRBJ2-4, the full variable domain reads EPEVTQTPSHQVTQMGQEVILRCVPISNHLYFYWYRQILGQKVEFLVSFYNNEISEKSEIFDDQFSVERPDGSNFTLKIRSTKLEDSAMYFCASSASGGAKNIQYFGAGTRLSVL.